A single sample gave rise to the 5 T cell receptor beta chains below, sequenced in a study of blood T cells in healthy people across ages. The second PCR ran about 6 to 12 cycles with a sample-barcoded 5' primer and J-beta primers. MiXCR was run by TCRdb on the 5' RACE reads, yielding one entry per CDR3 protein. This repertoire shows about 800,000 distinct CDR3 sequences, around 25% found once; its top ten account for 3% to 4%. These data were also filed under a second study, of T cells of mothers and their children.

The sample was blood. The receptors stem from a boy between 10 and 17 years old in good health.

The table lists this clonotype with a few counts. CDR3 bases: TGTGCCAGCAGCGGACAGTATGGCTACACCTTC. This gives the protein CASSGQYGYTF. The rearrangement joins TRBV6-5 to TRBJ1-2, with a possible D match to TRBD1 (6 bases). Trimming removed 6 bases from V and 5 bases from J, with 7 bases in between. Germline CDR1 reads MNHEY; CDR2 reads SVGAGI. CDR3 size: 11 residues.

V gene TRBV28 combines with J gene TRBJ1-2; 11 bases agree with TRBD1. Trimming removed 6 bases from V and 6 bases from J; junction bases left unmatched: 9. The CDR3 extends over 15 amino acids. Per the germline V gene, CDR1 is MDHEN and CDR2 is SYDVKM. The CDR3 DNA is TGTGCCAGCAGGGTCCCGGGACAGGGGGAAGATGGCTACACCTTC. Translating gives CASRVPGQGEDGYTF.

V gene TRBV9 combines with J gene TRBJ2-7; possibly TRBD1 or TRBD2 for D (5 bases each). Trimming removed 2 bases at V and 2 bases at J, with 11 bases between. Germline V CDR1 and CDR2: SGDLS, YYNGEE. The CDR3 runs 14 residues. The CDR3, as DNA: TGTGCCAGCAGCGTCGGACTGGGGGCCTACGAGCAGTACTTC. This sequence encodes CASSVGLGAYEQYF.

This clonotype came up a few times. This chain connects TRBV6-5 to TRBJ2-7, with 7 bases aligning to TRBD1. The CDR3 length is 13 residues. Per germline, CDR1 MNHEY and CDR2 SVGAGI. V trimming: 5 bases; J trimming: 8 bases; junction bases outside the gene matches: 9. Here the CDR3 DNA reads TGTGCCAGCAGTGACGGGACAGTCACTCAGCAGTACTTC. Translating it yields CASSDGTVTQQYF.

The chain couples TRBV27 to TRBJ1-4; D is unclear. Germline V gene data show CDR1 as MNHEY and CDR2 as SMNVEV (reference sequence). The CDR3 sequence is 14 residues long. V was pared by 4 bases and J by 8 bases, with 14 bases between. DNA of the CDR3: TGTGCCAGCAGTTCGGAAACCCATGGGGAAAAACTGTTTTTT. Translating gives CASSSETHGEKLFF. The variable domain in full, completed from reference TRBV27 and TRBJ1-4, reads EAQVTQNPRYLITVTGKKLTVTCSQNMNHEYMSWYRQDPGLGLRQIYYSMNVEVTDKGDVPEGYKVSRKEKRNFPLILESPSPNQTSLYFCASSSETHGEKLFFGSGTQLSVL.